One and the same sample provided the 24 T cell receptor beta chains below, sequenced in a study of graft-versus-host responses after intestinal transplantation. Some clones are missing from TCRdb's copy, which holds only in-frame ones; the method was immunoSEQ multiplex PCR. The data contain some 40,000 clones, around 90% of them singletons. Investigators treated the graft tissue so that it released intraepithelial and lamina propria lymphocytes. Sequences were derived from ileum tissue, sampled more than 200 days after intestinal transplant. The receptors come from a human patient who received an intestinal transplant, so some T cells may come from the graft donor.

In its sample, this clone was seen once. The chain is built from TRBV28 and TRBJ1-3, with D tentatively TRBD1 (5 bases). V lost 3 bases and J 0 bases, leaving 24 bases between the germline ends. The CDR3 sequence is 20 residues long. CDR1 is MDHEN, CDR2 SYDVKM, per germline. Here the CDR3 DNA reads TGTGCCAGCAGTTTCTCCCCGACAGCGACTTCAGTTGACTCTGGAAACACCATATATTTT. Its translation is CASSFSPTATSVDSGNTIYF.

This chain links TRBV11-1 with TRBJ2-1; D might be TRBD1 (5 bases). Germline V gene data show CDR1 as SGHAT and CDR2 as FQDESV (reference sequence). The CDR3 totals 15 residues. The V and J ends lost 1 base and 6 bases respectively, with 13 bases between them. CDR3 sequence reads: CASSLGGPSPNEQFF. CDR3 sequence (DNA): TGTGCCAGCAGCTTAGGGGGCCCAAGCCCCAATGAGCAGTTCTTC.

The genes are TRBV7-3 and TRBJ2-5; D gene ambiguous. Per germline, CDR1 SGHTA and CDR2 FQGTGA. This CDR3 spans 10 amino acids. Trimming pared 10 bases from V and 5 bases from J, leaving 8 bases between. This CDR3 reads CATPRETQYF. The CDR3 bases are TGTGCCACCCCACGGGAGACCCAGTACTTC.

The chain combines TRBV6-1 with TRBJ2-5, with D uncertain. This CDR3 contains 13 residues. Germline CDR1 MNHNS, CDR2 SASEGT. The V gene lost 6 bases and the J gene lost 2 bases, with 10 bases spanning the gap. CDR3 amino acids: CASRYLGQETQYF. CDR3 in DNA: TGTGCCAGCAGATATCTAGGGCAAGAGACCCAGTACTTC.

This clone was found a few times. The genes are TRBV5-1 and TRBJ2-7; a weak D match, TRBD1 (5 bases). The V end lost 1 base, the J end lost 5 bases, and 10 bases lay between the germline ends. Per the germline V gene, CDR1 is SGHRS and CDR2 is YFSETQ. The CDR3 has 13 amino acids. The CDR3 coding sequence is TGCGCCAGCAGCTTGAGGGTAGGGGACGAGCAGTACTTC. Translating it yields CASSLRVGDEQYF.

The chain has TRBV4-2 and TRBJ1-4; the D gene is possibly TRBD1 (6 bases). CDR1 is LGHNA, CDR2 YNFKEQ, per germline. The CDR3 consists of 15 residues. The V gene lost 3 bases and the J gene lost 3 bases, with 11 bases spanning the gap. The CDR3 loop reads CASSQEQGANEKLFF. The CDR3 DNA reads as TGTGCCAGCAGCCAGGAACAGGGAGCTAATGAAAAACTGTTTTTT.

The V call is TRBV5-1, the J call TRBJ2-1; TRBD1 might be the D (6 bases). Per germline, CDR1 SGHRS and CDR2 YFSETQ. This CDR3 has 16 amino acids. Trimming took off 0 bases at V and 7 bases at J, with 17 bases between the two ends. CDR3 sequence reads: CASSLGGWGRRNEQFF. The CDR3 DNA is TGCGCCAGCAGCTTGGGGGGTTGGGGGCGAAGGAATGAGCAGTTCTTC.

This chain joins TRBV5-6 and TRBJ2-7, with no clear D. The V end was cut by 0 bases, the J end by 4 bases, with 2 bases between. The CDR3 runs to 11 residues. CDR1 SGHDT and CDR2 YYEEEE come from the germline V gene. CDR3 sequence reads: CASSLGYEQYF. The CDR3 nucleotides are TGTGCCAGCAGCTTGGGTTACGAGCAGTACTTC.

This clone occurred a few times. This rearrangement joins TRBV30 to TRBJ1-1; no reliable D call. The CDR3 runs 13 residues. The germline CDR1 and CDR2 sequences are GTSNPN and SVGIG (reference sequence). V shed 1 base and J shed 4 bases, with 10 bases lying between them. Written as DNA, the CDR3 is TGTGCCTGGAGTGCCCAACAGATCACTGAAGCTTTCTTT. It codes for CAWSAQQITEAFF.

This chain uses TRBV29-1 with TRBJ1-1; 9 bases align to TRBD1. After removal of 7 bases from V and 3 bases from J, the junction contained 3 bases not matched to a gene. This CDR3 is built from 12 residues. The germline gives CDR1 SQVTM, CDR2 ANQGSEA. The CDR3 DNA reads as TGCAGCGGGACAGGGGTCCACACTGAAGCTTTCTTT. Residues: CSGTGVHTEAFF.

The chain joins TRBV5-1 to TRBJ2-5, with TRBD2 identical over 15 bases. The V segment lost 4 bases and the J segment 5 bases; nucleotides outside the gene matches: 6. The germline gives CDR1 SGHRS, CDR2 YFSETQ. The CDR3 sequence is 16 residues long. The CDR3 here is CASSPRTSGGAETQYF. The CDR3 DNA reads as TGCGCCAGCAGCCCTAGGACTAGCGGGGGGGCGGAGACCCAGTACTTC. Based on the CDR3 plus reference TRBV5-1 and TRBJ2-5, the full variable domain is KAGVTQTPRYLIKTRGQQVTLSCSPISGHRSVSWYQQTPGQGLQFLFEYFSETQRNKGNFPGRFSGRQFSNSRSEMNVSTLELGDSALYLCASSPRTSGGAETQYFGPGTRLLVL.

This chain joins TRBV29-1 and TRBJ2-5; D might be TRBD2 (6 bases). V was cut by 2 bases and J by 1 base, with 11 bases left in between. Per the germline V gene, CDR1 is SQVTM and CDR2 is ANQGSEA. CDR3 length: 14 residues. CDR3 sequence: CSVEKWEVQETQYF. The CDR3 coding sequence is TGCAGCGTTGAAAAGTGGGAGGTCCAAGAGACCCAGTACTTC.

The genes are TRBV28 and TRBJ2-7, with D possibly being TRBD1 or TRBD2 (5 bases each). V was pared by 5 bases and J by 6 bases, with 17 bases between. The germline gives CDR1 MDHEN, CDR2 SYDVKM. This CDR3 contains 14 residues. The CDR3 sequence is CASSPTAGTGEQYF. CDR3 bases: TGTGCCAGCAGTCCCACGGCAGGGACGGGCGAGCAGTACTTC. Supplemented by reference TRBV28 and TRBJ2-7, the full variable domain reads DVKVTQSSRYLVKRTGEKVFLECVQDMDHENMFWYRQDPGLGLRLIYFSYDVKMKEKGDIPEGYSVSREKKERFSLILESASTNQTSMYLCASSPTAGTGEQYFGPGTRLTVT.

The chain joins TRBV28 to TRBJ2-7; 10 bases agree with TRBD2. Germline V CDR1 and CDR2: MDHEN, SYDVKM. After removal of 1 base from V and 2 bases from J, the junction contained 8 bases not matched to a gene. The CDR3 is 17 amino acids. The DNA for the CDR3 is TGTGCCAGCAGTTTATCTCCGGGAACTAGCGGGGCCTACGAGCAGTACTTC. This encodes CASSLSPGTSGAYEQYF.

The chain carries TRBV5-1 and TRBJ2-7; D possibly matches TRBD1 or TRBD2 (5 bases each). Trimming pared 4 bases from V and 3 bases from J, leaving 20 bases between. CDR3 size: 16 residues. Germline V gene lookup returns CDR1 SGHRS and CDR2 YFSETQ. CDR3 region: CASSPSMGTGIYEQYF. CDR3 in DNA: TGCGCCAGCAGCCCATCGATGGGGACGGGGATCTACGAGCAGTACTTC.

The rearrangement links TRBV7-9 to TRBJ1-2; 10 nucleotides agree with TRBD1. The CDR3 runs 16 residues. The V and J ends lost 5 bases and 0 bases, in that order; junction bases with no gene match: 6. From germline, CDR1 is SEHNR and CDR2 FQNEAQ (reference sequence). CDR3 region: CASSRGTGASNYGYTF. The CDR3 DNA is TGTGCCAGCAGCCGCGGGACAGGGGCGTCTAACTATGGCTACACCTTC.

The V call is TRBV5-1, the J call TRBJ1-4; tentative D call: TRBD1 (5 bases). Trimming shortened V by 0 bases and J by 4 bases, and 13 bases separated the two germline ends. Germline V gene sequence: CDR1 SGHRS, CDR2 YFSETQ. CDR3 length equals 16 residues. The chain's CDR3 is CASSLGGLGGNEKLFF. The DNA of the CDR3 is TGCGCCAGCAGCTTGGGGGGCCTAGGAGGTAATGAAAAACTGTTTTTT. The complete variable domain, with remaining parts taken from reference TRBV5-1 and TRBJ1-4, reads KAGVTQTPRYLIKTRGQQVTLSCSPISGHRSVSWYQQTPGQGLQFLFEYFSETQRNKGNFPGRFSGRQFSNSRSEMNVSTLELGDSALYLCASSLGGLGGNEKLFFGSGTQLSVL.

CDR3 coding DNA: TGTGCCAGCAGTTGGGATCTAGCGGGGCTGAGCAATGAGCAGTTCTTC. Protein sequence: CASSWDLAGLSNEQFF. The chain employs TRBV6-5 and TRBJ2-1, with TRBD2 identical over 9 bases. Germline CDR1 and CDR2: MNHEY and SVGAGI. The CDR3 runs to 16 residues. The ends lost 4 bases at V and 6 bases at J; junction bases unmatched: 10.

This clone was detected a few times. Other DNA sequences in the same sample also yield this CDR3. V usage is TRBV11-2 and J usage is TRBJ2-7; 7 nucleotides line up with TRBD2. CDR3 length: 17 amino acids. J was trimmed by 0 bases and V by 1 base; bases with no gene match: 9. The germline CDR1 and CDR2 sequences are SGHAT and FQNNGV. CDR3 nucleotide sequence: TGTGCCAGCAGCTTAGGAACGGGAGGCCTGAGCTCCTACGAGCAGTACTTC. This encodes CASSLGTGGLSSYEQYF.

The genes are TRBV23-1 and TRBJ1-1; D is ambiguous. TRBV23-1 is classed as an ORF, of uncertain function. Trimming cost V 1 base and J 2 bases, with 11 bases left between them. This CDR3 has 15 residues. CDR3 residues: CASSQWAGANTEAFF. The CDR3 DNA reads TGCGCCAGCAGTCAATGGGCAGGAGCTAACACTGAAGCTTTCTTT.

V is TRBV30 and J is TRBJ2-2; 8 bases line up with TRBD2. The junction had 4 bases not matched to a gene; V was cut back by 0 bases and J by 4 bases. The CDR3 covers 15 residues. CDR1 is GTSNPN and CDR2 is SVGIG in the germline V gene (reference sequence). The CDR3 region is CAWSVAGAGTGELFF. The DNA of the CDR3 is TGTGCCTGGAGTGTAGCGGGGGCTGGCACCGGGGAGCTGTTTTTT.

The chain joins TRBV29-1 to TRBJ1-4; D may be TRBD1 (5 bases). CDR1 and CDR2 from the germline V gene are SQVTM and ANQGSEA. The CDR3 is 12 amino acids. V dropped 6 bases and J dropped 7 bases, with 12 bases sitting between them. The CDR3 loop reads CSVSVGGEKLFF. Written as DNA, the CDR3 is TGCAGCGTCTCAGTGGGGGGTGAAAAACTGTTTTTT.

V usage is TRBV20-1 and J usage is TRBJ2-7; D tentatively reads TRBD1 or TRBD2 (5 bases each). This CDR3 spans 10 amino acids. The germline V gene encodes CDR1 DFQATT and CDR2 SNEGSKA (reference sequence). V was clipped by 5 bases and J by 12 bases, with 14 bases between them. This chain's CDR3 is CSASRDQLYF. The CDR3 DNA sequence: TGCAGTGCTTCCCGGGACCAACTGTACTTC.

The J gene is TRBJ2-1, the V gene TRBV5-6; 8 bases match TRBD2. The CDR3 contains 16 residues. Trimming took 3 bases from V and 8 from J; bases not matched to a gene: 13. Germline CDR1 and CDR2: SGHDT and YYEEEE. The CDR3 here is CASSSPLVRGGDEQFF. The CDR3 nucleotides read TGTGCCAGCAGCTCTCCCCTAGTTCGGGGGGGGGATGAGCAGTTCTTC.